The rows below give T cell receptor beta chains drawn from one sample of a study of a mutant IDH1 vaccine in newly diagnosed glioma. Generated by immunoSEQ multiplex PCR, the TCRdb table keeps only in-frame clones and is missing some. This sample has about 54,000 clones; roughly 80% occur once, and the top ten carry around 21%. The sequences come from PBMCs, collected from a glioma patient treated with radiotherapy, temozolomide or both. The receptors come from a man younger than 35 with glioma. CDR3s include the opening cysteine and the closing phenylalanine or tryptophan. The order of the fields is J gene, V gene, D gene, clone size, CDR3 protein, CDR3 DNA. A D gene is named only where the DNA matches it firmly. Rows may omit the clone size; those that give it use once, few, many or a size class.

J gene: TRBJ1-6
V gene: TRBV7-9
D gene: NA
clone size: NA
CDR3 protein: CASSLSGKGNSPLHF
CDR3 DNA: TGTGCCAGCAGCTTATCAGGGAAAGGAAATTCACCCCTCCACTTT

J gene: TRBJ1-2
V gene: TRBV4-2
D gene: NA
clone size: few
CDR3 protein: CASSDGGVGGYTF
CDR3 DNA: TGTGCCAGCAGTGATGGGGGGGTTGGGGGCTACACCTTC

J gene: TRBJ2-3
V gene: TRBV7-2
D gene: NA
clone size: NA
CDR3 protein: CASSFGPTDTQYF
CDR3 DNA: TGTGCCAGCAGCTTCGGCCCAACAGATACGCAGTATTTT

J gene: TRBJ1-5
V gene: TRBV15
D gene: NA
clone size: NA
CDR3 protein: CATSRERGVGLDQPQHF
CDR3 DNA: TGTGCCACCAGCAGAGAAAGAGGGGTGGGGCTAGATCAGCCCCAGCATTTT

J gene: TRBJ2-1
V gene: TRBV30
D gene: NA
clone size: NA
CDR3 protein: CAWSVRFSVSYNEQFF
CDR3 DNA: TGTGCCTGGAGTGTACGGTTCTCCGTTTCCTACAATGAGCAGTTCTTC

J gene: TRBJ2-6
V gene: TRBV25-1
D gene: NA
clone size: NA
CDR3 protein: CASMHRTASSGANVLTF
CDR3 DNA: TGTGCCAGCATGCACAGGACAGCCTCCTCTGGGGCCAACGTCCTGACTTTC

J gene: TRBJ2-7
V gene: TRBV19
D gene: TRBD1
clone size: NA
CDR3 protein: CATMRRDRGGEQYF
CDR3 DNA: TGTGCCACTATGCGGCGGGACAGGGGGGGAGAGCAGTACTTC

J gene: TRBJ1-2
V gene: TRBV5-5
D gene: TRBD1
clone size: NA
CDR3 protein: CASSPRGQGITNYGYTF
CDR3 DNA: TGTGCCAGCAGTCCCAGGGGACAGGGTATAACTAACTATGGCTACACCTTC

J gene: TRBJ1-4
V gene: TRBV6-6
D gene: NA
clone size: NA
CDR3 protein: CASTFRGGGEKLFF
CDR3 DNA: TGTGCCAGCACCTTTAGGGGGGGCGGGGAAAAACTGTTTTTT

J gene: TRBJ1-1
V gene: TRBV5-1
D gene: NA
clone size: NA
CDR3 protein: CASSPLRTGNTEAFF
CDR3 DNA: TGCGCCAGCAGCCCCCTCCGCACGGGGAACACTGAAGCTTTCTTT

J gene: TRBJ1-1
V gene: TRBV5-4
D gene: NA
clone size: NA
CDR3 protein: CASSLRTGYENTEAFF
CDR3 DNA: TGTGCCAGCAGCTTGCGTACAGGGTACGAGAACACTGAAGCTTTCTTT

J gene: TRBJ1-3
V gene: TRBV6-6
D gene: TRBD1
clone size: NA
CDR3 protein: CASSWTGGGGNTIYF
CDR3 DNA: TGTGCCAGCAGTTGGACAGGGGGCGGTGGAAACACCATATATTTT

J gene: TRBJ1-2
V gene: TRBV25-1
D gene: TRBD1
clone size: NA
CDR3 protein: CASSEPGQGYGYTF
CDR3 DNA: TGTGCCAGCAGTGAACCGGGACAGGGATACGGCTACACCTTC

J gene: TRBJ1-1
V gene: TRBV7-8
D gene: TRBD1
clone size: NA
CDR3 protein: CASSLRDRNTEAFF
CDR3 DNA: TGTGCCAGCAGCTTAAGGGACAGAAACACTGAAGCTTTCTTT

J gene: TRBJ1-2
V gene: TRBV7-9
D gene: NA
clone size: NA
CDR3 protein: CASSLARWTHYGYTF
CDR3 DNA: TGTGCCAGCAGCTTAGCGAGGTGGACCCACTATGGCTACACCTTC

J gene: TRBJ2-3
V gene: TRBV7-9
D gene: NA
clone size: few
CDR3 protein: CASRGVTDTQYF
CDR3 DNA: TGTGCCAGCCGAGGGGTCACAGATACGCAGTATTTT

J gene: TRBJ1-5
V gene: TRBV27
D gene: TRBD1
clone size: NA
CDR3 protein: CASSDRGYSNQPQHF
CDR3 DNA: TGTGCCAGCAGTGACAGGGGATATAGCAATCAGCCCCAGCATTTT

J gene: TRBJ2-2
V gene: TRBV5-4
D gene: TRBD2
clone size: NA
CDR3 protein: CASSGTSGTGELFF
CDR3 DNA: TGTGCCAGCAGCGGGACTAGCGGGACCGGGGAGCTGTTTTTT

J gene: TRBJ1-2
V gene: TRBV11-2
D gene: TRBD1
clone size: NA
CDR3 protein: CASSLGDRGVDYGYTF
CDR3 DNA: TGTGCCAGCAGCTTAGGGGACAGGGGAGTGGACTATGGCTACACCTTC

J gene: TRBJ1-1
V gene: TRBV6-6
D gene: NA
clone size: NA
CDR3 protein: CASSYSTGADEAFF
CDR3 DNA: TGTGCCAGCAGTTACTCGACCGGGGCCGATGAAGCTTTCTTT

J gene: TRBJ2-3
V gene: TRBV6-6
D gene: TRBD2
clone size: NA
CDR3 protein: CASRPSGGTDTQYF
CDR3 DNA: TGTGCCAGCAGACCCAGCGGGGGCACAGATACGCAGTATTTT

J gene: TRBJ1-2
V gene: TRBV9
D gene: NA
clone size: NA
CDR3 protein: CASSVERGAAYGYTF
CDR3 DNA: TGTGCCAGCAGCGTAGAACGGGGAGCCGCCTATGGCTACACCTTC

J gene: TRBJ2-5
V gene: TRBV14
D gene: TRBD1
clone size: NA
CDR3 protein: CASSPGIAGGWETQYF
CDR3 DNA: TGTGCCAGCAGCCCCGGGATAGCAGGGGGTTGGGAGACCCAGTACTTC

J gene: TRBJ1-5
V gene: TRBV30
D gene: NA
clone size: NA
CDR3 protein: CAHRRKGGNQPQHF
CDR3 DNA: TGTGCCCATCGGCGGAAAGGGGGCAATCAGCCCCAGCATTTT

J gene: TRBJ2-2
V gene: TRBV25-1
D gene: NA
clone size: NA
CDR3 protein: CASSGQGNTGELFF
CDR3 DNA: TGTGCCAGCAGTGGGCAGGGTAACACCGGGGAGCTGTTTTTT

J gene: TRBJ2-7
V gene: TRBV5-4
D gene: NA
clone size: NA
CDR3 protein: CASSFSGYEQYF
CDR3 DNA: TGTGCCAGCAGCTTTTCGGGATACGAGCAGTACTTC

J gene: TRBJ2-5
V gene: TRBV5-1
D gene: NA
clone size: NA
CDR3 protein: CASSFGGREETQYF
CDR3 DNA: TGCGCCAGCAGCTTTGGGGGGCGGGAAGAGACCCAGTACTTC

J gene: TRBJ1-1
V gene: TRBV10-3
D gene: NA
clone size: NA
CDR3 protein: CAISESGGLSTEAFF
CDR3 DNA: TGTGCCATCAGTGAGTCTGGGGGTCTCAGCACTGAAGCTTTCTTT